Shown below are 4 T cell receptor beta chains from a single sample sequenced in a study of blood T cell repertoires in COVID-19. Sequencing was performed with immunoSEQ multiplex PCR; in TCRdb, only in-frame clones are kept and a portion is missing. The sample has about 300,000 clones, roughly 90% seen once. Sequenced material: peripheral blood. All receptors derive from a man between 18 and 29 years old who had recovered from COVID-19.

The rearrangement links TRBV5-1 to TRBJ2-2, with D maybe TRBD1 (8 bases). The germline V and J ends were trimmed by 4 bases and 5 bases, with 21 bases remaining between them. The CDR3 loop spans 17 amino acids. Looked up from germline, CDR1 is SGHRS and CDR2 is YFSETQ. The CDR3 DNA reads TGCGCCAGCAGCCGGAGACCTACAGGGGGGGAGACCGGGGAGCTGTTTTTT. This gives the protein CASSRRPTGGETGELFF.

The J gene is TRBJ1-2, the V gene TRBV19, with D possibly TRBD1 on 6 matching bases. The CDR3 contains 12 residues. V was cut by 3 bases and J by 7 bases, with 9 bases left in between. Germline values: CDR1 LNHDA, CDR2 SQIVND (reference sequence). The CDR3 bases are TGTGCCAGTAGTATGAACAGGGTTGGCTACACCTTC. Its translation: CASSMNRVGYTF.

The CDR3 loop reads CASSIRTGMNTEAFF. The CDR3 DNA reads as TGTGCCAGCAGCATTCGGACAGGAATGAACACTGAAGCTTTCTTT. The chain carries TRBV4-2 and TRBJ1-1, with 7 bases aligning to TRBD1. The germline V gene has CDR1 LGHNA and CDR2 YNFKEQ. This CDR3 has 15 amino acids. With V trimmed by 5 bases and J by 0 bases, 6 bases remained unmatched.

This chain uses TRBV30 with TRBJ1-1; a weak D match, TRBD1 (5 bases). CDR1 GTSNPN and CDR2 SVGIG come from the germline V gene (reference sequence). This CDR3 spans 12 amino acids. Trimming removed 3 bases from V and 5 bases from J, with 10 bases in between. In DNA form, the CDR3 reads TGTGCCTGGAGCAGGGATTTGACTGAAGCTTTCTTT. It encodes CAWSRDLTEAFF.